Below are 4 T cell receptor beta chains sequenced from a single sample in a study of T cells in Graves' hyperthyroidism and ophthalmopathy. Researchers amplified the TCR beta CDR3 regions from RNA transcripts. The HTBI set primed first-round TCR CDR3 RT-PCR. MiXCR, run by TCRdb on the multiplex PCR reads, gives a single entry per CDR3 protein. Of 350,000 or so distinct CDR3 sequences in the sample, roughly 18% were seen once. The sample taken for sequencing was blood. Receptors were obtained from a woman in her 40s with Graves' ophthalmopathy.

The rearrangement uses TRBV15 and TRBJ2-7, with D possibly being TRBD1 (6 bases). This CDR3 is built from 14 residues. The germline V gene encodes CDR1 LNHNV and CDR2 YYDKDF (reference sequence). Trimming took 8 bases from V and 3 from J, leaving 17 bases between them. This CDR3 reads CATATGQSGYEQYF. The DNA of the CDR3 is TGTGCCACCGCCACCGGACAGAGCGGCTACGAGCAGTACTTC.

The chain is built from TRBV28 and TRBJ1-2; no firm D call. The length of the CDR3 is 13 residues. CDR1 is MDHEN and CDR2 is SYDVKM in the germline V gene. V was pared by 5 bases and J by 3 bases, with 10 bases between. This CDR3 reads CASSGQIHYGYTF. The CDR3 bases are TGTGCCAGCAGTGGTCAGATCCACTATGGCTACACCTTC.

This clonotype showed up just once. Just one base apart from a much larger clone, this may be a read error. The V and J genes are TRBV28 and TRBJ2-7; 10 bases map to TRBD1. The V gene end was trimmed by 10 bases and the J gene end by 3 bases; junction bases not matched to a gene: 15. The germline gives CDR1 MDHEN, CDR2 SYDVKM. CDR3 length: 16 residues. The CDR3 reads CAISLDFDRGLYEQYF. For the CDR3, the DNA is TGTGCCATCAGCTTGGACTTCGACAGGGGGCTCTACGAGCAGTACTTC.

This clonotype was seen only a few times. CDR3 residues: CASRDRGRPNTGELFF. The DNA for the CDR3 is TGTGCCAGTCGGGACAGGGGGCGCCCGAACACCGGGGAGCTGTTTTTT. This chain uses TRBV5-6 with TRBJ2-2, with 12 positions matching TRBD1. J gave up 0 bases and V 8 bases, and 5 bases lay outside the gene matches. Germline CDR1 reads SGHDT; CDR2 reads YYEEEE. The CDR3 is 16 amino acids.